These T cell receptor beta chains were read from a single sample in a study of monozygotic twins with inflammatory bowel disease. From the 5' RACE reads, TCRdb lists one entry per CDR3 protein and no DNA. The table lists about 350,000 distinct CDR3 sequences. Sample: blood. The receptors were sampled from a human donor with ulcerative colitis or Crohn's disease, or a healthy co-twin of an affected twin (not recorded which). Both conserved end residues are part of each CDR3.

TRBJ2-1	TRBV19	CASSHTRGLHF
TRBJ2-5	TRBV21-1	CASSKRGQGSELKETQYF
TRBJ1-6	TRBV10-3	CAISESVHPQGNSPLHF
TRBJ1-1	TRBV7-9	CASSSGPGNTEAFF
TRBJ2-3	TRBV28	CASSQGGQVTDTQYF
TRBJ1-5	TRBV18	CAISPQGTSNQPQHF
TRBJ2-6	TRBV6-4	CASSAEPGANVLTF
TRBJ2-1	TRBV24-1	CATSDQVSGQFF
TRBJ2-7	TRBV30	CAWNMEEYEQYF
TRBJ1-1	TRBV7-9	CASSPPGTANTEAFF
TRBJ1-3	TRBV10-3	CAISEWGAGNTIYF
TRBJ1-5	TRBV27	CASSFINQPQHF
TRBJ2-1	TRBV12-3/TRBV12-4	CASSFDRDNEQFF
TRBJ1-5	TRBV20-1	CSASRGGDQPQHF
TRBJ2-1	TRBV15	CATNRAPGGNEQFF
TRBJ2-3	TRBV28	CATGAGGADTQYF
TRBJ1-1	TRBV14	CASSHRVGQGNTEAFF
TRBJ2-1	TRBV7-9	CASSLSGGRDEQFF
TRBJ2-1	TRBV28	CASSFNLFPPYNEQFF
TRBJ1-1	TRBV20-1	CSARDPGTGGRDTEAFF
TRBJ1-1	TRBV6-5	CASSYSSQRNTEAFF
TRBJ1-4	TRBV28	CASSPNRGSTTTNEKLFF
TRBJ2-5	TRBV5-1	CASSPTGIQETQYF
TRBJ2-1	TRBV20-1	CSARDPESSYNEQFF
TRBJ2-2	TRBV2	CASSGGQGASGELFF
TRBJ2-5	TRBV20-1	CSARGSRRARETQYF
TRBJ2-7	TRBV6-1	CASSTQDKTRPYEQYF
TRBJ2-1	TRBV28	CASRDPGQEYNEQFF
TRBJ1-5	TRBV2	CASSGQGGNQPQHF
TRBJ2-2	TRBV28	CASSPDLGEYTGELFF
TRBJ1-1	TRBV29-1	CSGDREANTEAFF
TRBJ2-2	TRBV19	CASDRANTGELFF
TRBJ1-6	TRBV12-3/TRBV12-4	CASSLEGPSAPLHF
TRBJ2-4	TRBV7-9	CASSLALSGLAGKTYF
TRBJ1-2	TRBV20-1	CSAFTGYGYTF
TRBJ1-1	TRBV7-9	CASSLVRGDTEAFF
TRBJ1-1	TRBV18	CASSRFGTDTEAFF
TRBJ1-4	TRBV6-5	CASSYATGGKGTNEKLFF
TRBJ2-1	TRBV4-3	CASSPGDSLWEQFF
TRBJ1-1	TRBV6-2/TRBV6-3	CASSYSTEAFF
TRBJ1-1	TRBV20-1	CSAPRHRTENTEAFF
TRBJ1-4	TRBV4-3	CASSQGWQGISKEKLFF
TRBJ2-1	TRBV24-1	CATMGPTSVLSSYNEQFF
TRBJ2-3	TRBV20-1	CSAIPEVAGVVDTQYF
TRBJ1-1	TRBV20-1	CSAGQGASEAFF
TRBJ2-1	TRBV5-1	CASSMPPSSYNEQFF
TRBJ2-1	TRBV11-2	CASSSLPGGSWDNEQFF